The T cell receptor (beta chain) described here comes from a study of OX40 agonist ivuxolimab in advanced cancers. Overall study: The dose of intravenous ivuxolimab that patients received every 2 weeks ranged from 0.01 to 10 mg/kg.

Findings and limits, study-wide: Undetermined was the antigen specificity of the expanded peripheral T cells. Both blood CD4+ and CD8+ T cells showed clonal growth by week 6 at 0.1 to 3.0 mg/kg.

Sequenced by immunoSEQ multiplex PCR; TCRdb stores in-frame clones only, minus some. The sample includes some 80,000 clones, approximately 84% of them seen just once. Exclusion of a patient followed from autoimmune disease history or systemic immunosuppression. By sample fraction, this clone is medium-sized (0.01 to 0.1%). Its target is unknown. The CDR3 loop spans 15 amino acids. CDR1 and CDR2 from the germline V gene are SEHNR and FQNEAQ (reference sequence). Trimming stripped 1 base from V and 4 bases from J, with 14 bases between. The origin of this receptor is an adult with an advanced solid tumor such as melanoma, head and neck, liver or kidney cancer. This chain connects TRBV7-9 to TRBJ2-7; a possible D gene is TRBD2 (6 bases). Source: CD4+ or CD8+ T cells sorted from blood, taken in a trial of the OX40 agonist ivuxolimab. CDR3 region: CASSLVEGFGYEQYF. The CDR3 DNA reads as TGTGCCAGCAGCTTAGTGGAGGGATTTGGGTACGAGCAGTACTTC.